This T cell receptor (beta chain) is from a study of blood T cell repertoires in COVID-19. Study as a whole: The United States, Italy and Spain provided the acute and convalescent COVID-19 samples. Sources were T cells, B-cell-depleted T cells, or PBMCs; the material itself was cDNA or gDNA.

The germline V gene has CDR1 WNHNN and CDR2 SYGVQD (reference sequence). V lost 8 bases and J lost 3; bases outside the gene matches: 10. The CDR3 has 15 residues. Original data processing: Amplification from reference gene primers served as the basis for estimated nucleated cell counts. The protocol was immunoSEQ multiplex PCR, while the TCRdb copy is restricted to in-frame clones and leaves out a portion. The V and J calls and clone size come from that table; D and trimming were worked out from the DNA. This table has 120,000 or so clones, roughly 80% appearing once. The chain recombines TRBV10-1 with TRBJ2-3; 8 bases map to TRBD2. Sequenced: peripheral blood. The receptor comes from a woman under 40 who had recovered from COVID-19. DNA of the CDR3: TGCGCCAGCCGCCCGGGGGGGATGAGAACAGATACGCAGTATTTT. Translated, it gives CASRPGGMRTDTQYF.